This T cell receptor beta chain was recorded in a study of response to subunit inactivated influenza vaccine. Study observations and caveats: Each seasonal influenza vaccination recruits few new T cells, the authors suggested.

TCRdb re-called the RT-PCR reads with MiXCR, one entry per CDR3 protein. The profile shows hundreds of thousands of distinct CDR3 sequences, about 10% of them singletons. This clonotype was found a few times. Its matching antigen is unknown. V lost 0 bases and J 4 bases, leaving 8 bases between the germline ends. The germline V gene encodes CDR1 LGHDT and CDR2 YNNKEL (reference sequence). The CDR3 is made up of 14 amino acids. This clonotype originated in a middle-aged man who received an inactivated influenza vaccine. The chain is built from TRBV3-1 and TRBJ2-3; D is unresolved. Sequencing was performed on PBMCs from blood, taken on the day of vaccination. The CDR3 reads CASSQDARPDTQYF. The CDR3, as DNA: TGTGCCAGCAGCCAAGATGCTAGACCAGATACGCAGTATTTT.